A single sample is the source of the 26 T cell receptor beta chains below, sequenced in a study of Ad26.COV2.S vaccination and SARS-CoV-2 variants. Sequenced by immunoSEQ multiplex PCR; TCRdb stores in-frame clones only, minus some. The sample has about 420,000 clones; 88% are singletons. As to treatment: over 15 received Ad26.COV2.S at low or high dose, single or two shots; 5 received placebo; per-sample allocation not given. Specimens were obtained on day 63 following the first vaccine or placebo injection. The sample consisted of peripheral blood, taken in a trial of Ad26.COV2.S vaccine versus placebo. Receptors were obtained from a person between 18 and 65 years old who received the Ad26.COV2.S COVID-19 vaccine or a placebo.

The rearrangement links TRBV6-5 to TRBJ2-3; no definite D call. V was cut by 6 bases and J by 6 bases, with 7 bases left in between. Germline CDR1 reads MNHEY; CDR2 reads SVGAGI. The length of the CDR3 is 11 residues. The DNA of the CDR3 is TGTGCCAGCAGCCTCAGGGATACGCAGTATTTT. The encoded protein is CASSLRDTQYF.

The chain has TRBV3-1 (or the pseudogene TRBV3-2) and TRBJ2-5; no firm D call. The V end lost 4 bases, the J end lost 4 bases, and 10 bases lay between the germline ends. This CDR3 contains 13 residues. CDR1 LGHDT and CDR2 YNNKEL come from the germline V gene (reference sequence). DNA for the CDR3: TGTGCCAGCAGCCTCGATCCTAGAGAGACCCAGTACTTC. Encoded protein: CASSLDPRETQYF.

V gene TRBV19 combines with J gene TRBJ2-7; 9 nucleotides match TRBD1. V dropped 3 bases and J dropped 6; count of bases not matched to a gene: 6. This CDR3 has 14 amino acids. Per the germline V gene, CDR1 is LNHDA and CDR2 is SQIVND (reference sequence). The CDR3 region has the DNA TGTGCCAGTAGTATCGGGACAGGGTACGGCGAGCAGTACTTC. Amino acids: CASSIGTGYGEQYF.

The sample holds one count of this clone. The chain joins TRBV6-6 to TRBJ2-5; no firm D call. Trimming removed 6 bases from V and 5 bases from J, with 13 bases in between. CDR1 and CDR2 from the germline V gene are MNHNY and SVGAGI (reference sequence). The CDR3 is made up of 13 amino acids. The CDR3 DNA reads TGTGCCAGCAGGGATGGCCTGGCCGAGACCCAGTACTTC. Its translation is CASRDGLAETQYF.

This clone was seen more than once but under ten times. The chain joins TRBV7-2 to TRBJ2-7, with TRBD2 identical over 7 bases. Germline V lookup: CDR1 SGHTA, CDR2 FQGNSA. J was trimmed by 5 bases and V by 6 bases; bases with no gene match: 13. This CDR3 contains 15 residues. The CDR3 is CASSLNSGVRNEQYF. CDR3 nucleotide sequence: TGTGCCAGCAGTCTGAACAGCGGGGTTAGGAACGAGCAGTACTTC. Based on the CDR3 plus reference TRBV7-2 and TRBJ2-7, the full variable domain is GAGVSQSPSNKVTEKGKDVELRCDPISGHTALYWYRQSLGQGLEFLIYFQGNSAPDKSGLPSDRFSAERTGGSVSTLTIQRTQQEDSAVYLCASSLNSGVRNEQYFGPGTRLTVT.

The rearrangement links TRBV7-9 to TRBJ1-3, with D possibly matching TRBD1 (6 bases). Germline V gives CDR1 SEHNR, CDR2 FQNEAQ (reference sequence). The CDR3 contains 15 residues. Trimming removed 0 bases at V and 8 bases at J, with 14 bases between. CDR3 in amino acids: CASSLARTEVDTIYF. The CDR3 coding sequence is TGTGCCAGCAGCTTAGCGCGGACAGAGGTAGACACCATATATTTT.

V and J are TRBV25-1 and TRBJ1-6, with D possibly matching TRBD1 (6 bases). Trimming left V 4 bases short and J 6 bases short, with 16 bases between. The CDR3 is made up of 16 amino acids. Germline V gene data show CDR1 as MGHDK and CDR2 as SYGVNS. The CDR3 protein is CASSAARGSRNSPLHF. The CDR3 DNA is TGTGCCAGCAGTGCAGCCAGGGGATCGCGTAATTCACCCCTCCACTTT.

This sequence joins TRBV4-1 and TRBJ2-7; 11 nucleotides align to TRBD2. V was clipped by 2 bases and J by 7 bases; unmatched bases: 13. Germline loops: CDR1 MGHRA, CDR2 YSYEKL. This CDR3 region has 17 residues. DNA for the CDR3: TGCGCCAGCAGCCAACCCCGTGCGGGACTAGCGGAGAGGGAGCAGTACTTC. The encoded protein is CASSQPRAGLAEREQYF.

V is TRBV15 and J is TRBJ1-5; no firm D call. V lost 1 base, J lost 2 bases, and 6 bases lay in between. Germline values: CDR1 LNHNV, CDR2 YYDKDF (reference sequence). CDR3 length: 14 residues. CDR3 sequence reads: CATSRGGGNQPQHF. The CDR3 bases are TGTGCCACCAGCAGAGGAGGTGGCAATCAGCCCCAGCATTTT.

J is TRBJ2-7 and V is TRBV19; D may correspond to TRBD1 or TRBD2 (5 bases each). Germline CDR1 LNHDA, CDR2 SQIVND (reference sequence). The ends were cut back, 8 bases at V and 7 bases at J, with 18 bases in the middle. The CDR3 has 13 residues. CDR3 protein: CASWDRRTMEQYF. The CDR3 coding sequence is TGTGCCAGTTGGGACCGACGAACCATGGAGCAGTACTTC.

The genes are TRBV7-8 and TRBJ2-7; D is possibly TRBD1 (6 bases). V lost 5 bases to trimming and J lost 7 bases, with 24 bases between them. Germline V CDR1 and CDR2: SGHVS, FQNEAQ. This CDR3 has 16 residues. CDR3 nucleotide sequence: TGTGCCAGCAGCGAAACGTATGGACTCGTCAGGGGTGAGCAGTACTTC. This codes for CASSETYGLVRGEQYF.

The rearrangement joins TRBV19 to TRBJ1-2; 9 bases fit TRBD1. V shed 3 bases, J shed 4 bases, and the junction held 12 bases outside the gene matches. The CDR3 spans 17 residues. Germline values: CDR1 LNHDA, CDR2 SQIVND (reference sequence). CDR3 nucleotides: TGTGCCAGTAGTATCGCCGGGACAGGGACCAATCTCTATGGCTACACCTTC. As protein: CASSIAGTGTNLYGYTF.

The chain links TRBV27 to TRBJ2-1; D gene uncertain. Germline V gives CDR1 MNHEY, CDR2 SMNVEV (reference sequence). Trimming took off 6 bases at V and 1 base at J, with 10 bases between the two ends. CDR3 length: 14 residues. CDR3 residues: CASRMGMSYNEQFF. The CDR3 nucleotides are TGTGCCAGCAGGATGGGTATGTCCTACAATGAGCAGTTCTTC.

This rearrangement joins TRBV30 to TRBJ1-4; 7 bases align to TRBD1. In germline, CDR1 is GTSNPN, CDR2 SVGIG (reference sequence). The CDR3 is made up of 13 amino acids. V gave up 3 bases and J gave up 5 bases; unmatched junction bases: 3. The CDR3 reads CAWSRDSNEKLFF. DNA of the CDR3: TGTGCCTGGAGCCGGGACAGCAATGAAAAACTGTTTTTT.

This clone has a single count. The chain recombines TRBV11-2 with TRBJ1-1; D call uncertain. Per germline, CDR1 SGHAT and CDR2 FQNNGV. This CDR3 spans 15 amino acids. Trimming shortened V by 1 base and J by 0 bases, and 9 bases separated the two germline ends. Here the CDR3 reads CASSLGADLNTEAFF. DNA of the CDR3: TGTGCCAGCAGCTTAGGGGCTGACTTGAACACTGAAGCTTTCTTT.

V and J are TRBV30 and TRBJ2-2; 7 bases agree with TRBD2. The germline V gene has CDR1 GTSNPN and CDR2 SVGIG (reference sequence). The CDR3 is 13 amino acids. Trimming removed 1 base from V and 9 bases from J; junction bases left unmatched: 5. The CDR3 DNA reads TGTGCCTGGAGTGAGGGACTATTTCGGGAGCTGTTTTTT. Translation gives CAWSEGLFRELFF.

This sequence joins TRBV11-2 and TRBJ2-5, with D unclear. In germline, CDR1 is SGHAT, CDR2 FQNNGV. The CDR3 is 13 amino acids. Between the trimmed V and J ends, which lost 4 bases and 2 bases, there was a span of 8 bases. The CDR3 DNA follows: TGTGCCAGCAGCTCCCCAACTCAAGAGACCCAGTACTTC. This codes for CASSSPTQETQYF.

In DNA form, the CDR3 reads TGTGCCAGCAGTATGAAGAGCAATCAGCCCCAGCATTTT. It translates to CASSMKSNQPQHF. The V and J genes are TRBV6-2 or TRBV6-3 and TRBJ1-5; D is undetermined. V lost 5 bases, J lost 1 base, and 6 bases lay in between. The germline V gene has CDR1 MNHEY and CDR2 SVGEGT. CDR3 size: 13 residues.

The chain links TRBV28 to TRBJ2-1, with 8 bases aligning to TRBD2. The V segment lost 7 bases and the J segment 1 base; nucleotides outside the gene matches: 9. Germline lookup yields CDR1 MDHEN and CDR2 SYDVKM. CDR3 length: 16 residues. The CDR3 spells CASKRGGPSSYNEQFF. In nucleotides, the CDR3 is TGTGCCAGCAAGCGCGGGGGGCCCTCATCCTACAATGAGCAGTTCTTC.

The chain recombines TRBV11-2 with TRBJ2-5; D may be TRBD2 (6 bases). V lost 1 base and J 5 bases, leaving 17 bases between the germline ends. Germline V CDR1 and CDR2: SGHAT, FQNNGV. This CDR3 contains 16 residues. CDR3 loop: CASSLASRGTWETQYF. The CDR3 coding sequence is TGTGCCAGCAGCTTAGCGAGCCGGGGGACTTGGGAGACCCAGTACTTC.

This clone was picked up one time. The chain recombines TRBV4-3 with TRBJ1-2; D uncertain. Germline CDR1 and CDR2: LGHNA and YSLEER. The CDR3 runs to 15 residues. The V end was cut by 1 base, the J end by 0 bases, with 9 bases between. DNA for the CDR3: TGCGCCAGCAGCCAAGCCCGGCGTTCTAACTATGGCTACACCTTC. This sequence encodes CASSQARRSNYGYTF.

V and J are TRBV7-8 and TRBJ1-3; 10 bases line up with TRBD1. The CDR3 sequence is 17 residues long. The germline V gene has CDR1 SGHVS and CDR2 FQNEAQ. Trimming at V came to 5 bases and at J to 0 bases, leaving 7 bases not matched to a gene. The CDR3 bases are TGTGCCAGCAGCAGCGGGACAGGGGCTCCCTCTGGAAACACCATATATTTT. Protein product: CASSSGTGAPSGNTIYF.

The chain combines TRBV7-2 with TRBJ1-5; unclear D gene. The V gene's germline CDR1 is SGHTA and CDR2 FQGNSA. This CDR3 has 15 amino acids. Trimming shortened V by 5 bases and J by 2 bases, and 13 bases separated the two germline ends. CDR3 bases: TGTGCCAGCAGCCTAAGGGCGGCGGGCAATCAGCCCCAGCATTTT. As protein: CASSLRAAGNQPQHF.

V usage is TRBV9 and J usage is TRBJ1-3; D unclear. Looked up from germline, CDR1 is SGDLS and CDR2 is YYNGEE. The CDR3 totals 15 residues. The germline V and J ends were trimmed by 0 bases and 4 bases, with 11 bases remaining between them. The CDR3 DNA reads TGTGCCAGCAGCGTAGGGCAACTCGCGGGAAACACCATATATTTT. Translating gives CASSVGQLAGNTIYF.

This clone has just a few counts. The V gene is TRBV28, the J gene TRBJ1-2; no definite D call. V was trimmed by 2 bases and J by 2 bases, leaving 12 bases between them. The CDR3 loop spans 15 amino acids. The germline CDR1 and CDR2 sequences are MDHEN and SYDVKM. CDR3 nucleotide sequence: TGTGCCAGCAGTTTAGCAGGCCTGGCGAACTATGGCTACACCTTC. Encoded protein: CASSLAGLANYGYTF.

The chain couples TRBV28 to TRBJ2-7, with D possibly matching TRBD2 (6 bases). CDR1 is MDHEN, CDR2 SYDVKM, per germline. This CDR3 contains 16 residues. The ends were cut back, 3 bases at V and 4 bases at J, with 19 bases in the middle. CDR3 nucleotides: TGTGCCAGCAGTTTGGGGGGTGGAGGGCGCGGGTACGAGCAGTACTTC. Its translation: CASSLGGGGRGYEQYF.